By sample share, the clone carrying this TCR beta chain is medium-sized. Its antigen is still unknown. This CDR3 is 13 amino acids long. Germline CDR1 is DFQATT and CDR2 is SNEGSKA (reference sequence). Trimming stripped 7 bases from V and 5 bases from J, with 15 bases between. Using RNA template, CDR3s of TCR alpha and beta were amplified with iRepertoire arm-PCR. For one-step reverse transcription and amplification, roughly 95-400 ng of tissue mRNA or PBMC total RNA was used. TCRdb re-called the multiplex PCR reads through MiXCR, storing one row per CDR3 protein. Of 44,000 or so distinct CDR3 sequences in the sample, around 24% were seen once. This record belongs to a study of glioma-infiltrating T cells. The study, taken as a whole, reports: CDR3 overlap between tissue and blood was very small. Tissue-blood divergence was below expectation in non-neoplastic patients, above in gliomas.

The sequence was obtained from a human donor with low-grade glioma or glioblastoma, undergoing nonglioma brain surgery, or in good health (not recorded which). The specimen was glioma tissue, nonneoplastic brain tissue, or PBMCs (not recorded which). This chain links TRBV20-1 with TRBJ1-5, with D possibly being TRBD1 (5 bases). CDR3 in amino acids: CSVRSGTDQPQHF. CDR3 coding DNA: TGCAGTGTTCGATCAGGGACCGATCAGCCCCAGCATTTT.